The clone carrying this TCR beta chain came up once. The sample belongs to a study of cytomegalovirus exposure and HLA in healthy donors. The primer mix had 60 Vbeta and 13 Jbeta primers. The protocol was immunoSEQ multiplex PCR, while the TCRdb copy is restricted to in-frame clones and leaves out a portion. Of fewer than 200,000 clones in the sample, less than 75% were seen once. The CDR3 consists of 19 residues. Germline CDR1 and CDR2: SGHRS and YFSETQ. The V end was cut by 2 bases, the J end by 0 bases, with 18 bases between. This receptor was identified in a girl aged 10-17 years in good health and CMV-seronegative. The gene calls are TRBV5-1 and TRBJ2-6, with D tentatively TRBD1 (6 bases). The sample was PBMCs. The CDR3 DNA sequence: TGCGCCAGCAGCTTTAGATCCCGACAGGTATACTCTGGGGCCAACGTCCTGACTTTC. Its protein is CASSFRSRQVYSGANVLTF.